Each of the 28 T cell receptor beta chains below was sequenced from the same sample in a study of T-cell memory formation after mild COVID-19. TCRdb analysed the 5' RACE reads with MiXCR anew, one entry per CDR3 protein. Of around 370,000 distinct CDR3 sequences in the sample, 21% were seen once. Input material: PBMCs or a T cell subset sorted from them (not recorded which). The receptors shown here come from an adult woman who had mild COVID-19 (a few samples of this study predate the infection). Cell type and time point are not known.

This clonotype was found a few times. This chain links TRBV4-1 with TRBJ1-1; the D is unclear. The CDR3 consists of 15 residues. Germline-derived CDR1 and CDR2 are MGHRA and YSYEKL. V was trimmed by 0 bases and J by 0 bases, leaving 8 bases between them. The CDR3 loop reads CASSQDRWVNTEAFF. DNA of the CDR3: TGCGCCAGCAGCCAAGATCGGTGGGTGAACACTGAAGCTTTCTTT.

This rearrangement joins TRBV7-9 to TRBJ1-1; D gene ambiguous. The V gene's germline CDR1 is SEHNR and CDR2 FQNEAQ (reference sequence). This CDR3 is 13 amino acids long. V was cut by 7 bases and J by 1 base, with 10 bases left in between. CDR3 sequence (DNA): TGTGCCAGCACCCCCCCGGCGAACACTGAAGCTTTCTTT. Translation gives CASTPPANTEAFF.

Only a few counts were recorded for this clonotype. The chain links TRBV7-9 to TRBJ2-5, with D perhaps matching TRBD2 (6 bases). This CDR3 spans 16 amino acids. The germline V gene encodes CDR1 SEHNR and CDR2 FQNEAQ (reference sequence). With 0 bases removed from V and 2 bases from J, the gap between germline ends came to 13 bases. CDR3 sequence: CASSLARGREQETQYF. For the CDR3, the DNA is TGTGCCAGCAGCTTAGCGCGTGGACGGGAGCAAGAGACCCAGTACTTC. Using reference TRBV7-9 and TRBJ2-5 for the parts outside the CDR3, the full variable domain is DTGVSQNPRHKITKRGQNVTFRCDPISEHNRLYWYRQTLGQGPEFLTYFQNEAQLEKSRLLSDRFSAERPKGSFSTLEIQRTEQGDSAMYLCASSLARGREQETQYFGPGTRLLVL.

The chain is built from TRBV4-1 and TRBJ2-7; the match to TRBD1 covers 9 bases. This CDR3 is 15 amino acids long. Losses at the gene ends were 4 bases for V and 2 bases for J; bases not matched to a gene: 6. Germline V gives CDR1 MGHRA, CDR2 YSYEKL. Here the CDR3 reads CASSRGTGWTYEQYF. The CDR3 nucleotides read TGCGCCAGCAGCCGCGGGACAGGGTGGACCTACGAGCAGTACTTC.

This clonotype showed up just a few times. The V gene is TRBV6-5, the J gene TRBJ1-2; D is uncertain. CDR3 length: 15 amino acids. CDR1 and CDR2 from the germline V gene are MNHEY and SVGAGI. The ends were cut back, 3 bases at V and 6 bases at J, with 17 bases in the middle. DNA of the CDR3: TGTGCCAGCAGTTATCTAGGACCCCAAAGGGATGGCTACACCTTC. Protein product: CASSYLGPQRDGYTF.

This chain uses TRBV7-2 with TRBJ1-3; D gene uncertain. This CDR3 region has 15 residues. Germline V lookup: CDR1 SGHTA, CDR2 FQGNSA. V shed 2 bases and J shed 4 bases, with 12 bases lying between them. In DNA, the CDR3 is TGTGCCAGCAGCTTATTCACAGCTTCGGGAAACACCATATATTTT. It specifies CASSLFTASGNTIYF.

The V gene is TRBV20-1, the J gene TRBJ2-3, with D possibly TRBD2 on 6 matching bases. The CDR3 extends over 15 amino acids. V lost 2 bases to trimming and J lost 4 bases, with 16 bases between them. The germline gives CDR1 DFQATT, CDR2 SNEGSKA (reference sequence). This CDR3 is CSARRTVGRADTQYF. The CDR3 DNA is TGCAGTGCTAGAAGGACCGTCGGGAGAGCAGATACGCAGTATTTT.

The chain is built from TRBV20-1 and TRBJ2-3; D unclear. V was trimmed by 6 bases and J by 0 bases, leaving 13 bases between them. Germline loops: CDR1 DFQATT, CDR2 SNEGSKA (reference sequence). The CDR3 consists of 14 residues. In DNA form, the CDR3 reads TGCAGTGCCCCCAGGAGAACTAGCACAGATACGCAGTATTTT. Its translation is CSAPRRTSTDTQYF.

The rearrangement uses TRBV18 and TRBJ1-1; D is ambiguous. CDR1 and CDR2 (germline): KGHSH, LQKENI. The CDR3 contains 16 residues. Trimming pared 2 bases from V and 1 base from J, leaving 14 bases between. Written as DNA, the CDR3 is TGTGCCAGCTCACCATTTAAGGCGACAAAGAACACTGAAGCTTTCTTT. Amino acid sequence: CASSPFKATKNTEAFF.

This clonotype has only a few counts. The chain uses TRBV6-1 and TRBJ1-1; no firm D call. The germline CDR1 and CDR2 sequences are MNHNS and SASEGT. The CDR3 has 15 amino acids. Trimming shortened V by 1 base and J by 1 base, and 10 bases separated the two germline ends. CDR3: CASSEEAASNTEAFF. The DNA for the CDR3 is TGTGCCAGCAGTGAAGAAGCAGCTTCGAACACTGAAGCTTTCTTT.

This clonotype was recorded a few times. The V gene is TRBV6-5, the J gene TRBJ1-2; TRBD1 matches 11 bases. Germline V CDR1 and CDR2: MNHEY, SVGAGI. The CDR3 spans 15 residues. J gave up 8 bases and V 2 bases, and 7 bases lay outside the gene matches. CDR3 DNA sequence: TGTGCCAGCAGTTACACACCAGGACAGGGGGCCGGCTACACCTTC. Translating gives CASSYTPGQGAGYTF.

This clonotype was picked up a small number of times. The J gene is TRBJ2-7, the V gene TRBV12-3 or TRBV12-4, with D possibly TRBD1 on 5 matching bases. V lost 0 bases and J 6 bases, leaving 6 bases between the germline ends. The CDR3 consists of 12 residues. CDR3 residues: CASSLAGREQYF. The CDR3 DNA sequence: TGTGCCAGCAGTTTAGCGGGGCGCGAGCAGTACTTC.

The table lists this clonotype with a few counts. The rearrangement joins TRBV4-3 to TRBJ2-7; D unresolved. Looked up from germline, CDR1 is LGHNA and CDR2 is YSLEER. The CDR3 is 16 amino acids. Trimming left V 0 bases short and J 1 base short, with 13 bases between. CDR3 nucleotide sequence: TGCGCCAGCAGCCAAGAGTTTGGTTTTGGATCCTACGAGCAGTACTTC. It is translated as CASSQEFGFGSYEQYF.

The sample holds a few counts of this clonotype. The chain links TRBV9 to TRBJ2-7, with TRBD2 matching 8 bases. The junction had 8 bases not matched to a gene; V was cut back by 3 bases and J by 9 bases. CDR3 length: 13 residues. Germline loops: CDR1 SGDLS, CDR2 YYNGEE. The CDR3 coding sequence is TGTGCCAGCAGCGCCGGGGGGGCCGCTTGGCAGTACTTC. Its protein product is CASSAGGAAWQYF.

This chain uses TRBV12-3 or TRBV12-4 with TRBJ2-3; D is unresolved. The ends were cut back, 3 bases at V and 10 bases at J, with 17 bases in the middle. CDR3 length: 14 amino acids. The CDR3 is CASSFTPGPNSQYF. DNA of the CDR3: TGTGCCAGCAGTTTCACCCCGGGCCCCAACTCGCAGTATTTT.

This chain links TRBV7-9 with TRBJ1-4, with TRBD1 as a possible D gene (6 bases). CDR3 size: 14 residues. CDR1 is SEHNR and CDR2 is FQNEAQ in the germline V gene (reference sequence). V was clipped by 3 bases and J by 3 bases, with 8 bases between them. The chain's CDR3 is CASSFRGSNEKLFF. The CDR3 DNA reads as TGTGCCAGCAGCTTCAGGGGATCTAATGAAAAACTGTTTTTT.

This clonotype came up a few times. The chain combines TRBV12-3 or TRBV12-4 with TRBJ2-7; D gene unclear. V was shortened by 6 bases and J by 4 bases, with 10 bases between the two germline ends. There are 12 residues in the CDR3. CDR3 bases: TGTGCCAGCAGAGGGAACAAGTACGAGCAGTACTTC. Amino acids: CASRGNKYEQYF.

There are a few counts of this clonotype. V usage is TRBV5-1 and J usage is TRBJ1-2, with a weak D call TRBD1 (5 bases). Trimming took off 4 bases at V and 3 bases at J, with 13 bases between the two ends. The length of the CDR3 is 14 residues. The germline gives CDR1 SGHRS, CDR2 YFSETQ. CDR3 protein: CASSNGRADYGYTF. As DNA, the CDR3 is TGCGCCAGCAGCAATGGCAGGGCGGACTATGGCTACACCTTC.

The chain is built from TRBV7-2 and TRBJ2-7; 12 positions match TRBD2. The CDR3 has 14 residues. V dropped 5 bases and J dropped 6; count of bases not matched to a gene: 5. Germline loops: CDR1 SGHTA, CDR2 FQGNSA. CDR3 in DNA: TGTGCCAGCAGCGATCGACTAGCGGGAGTCGAGCAGTACTTC. This sequence encodes CASSDRLAGVEQYF.

This clonotype turned up a few times. This chain connects TRBV7-2 to TRBJ2-7; unclear D gene. The CDR3 covers 13 residues. Germline V gene sequence: CDR1 SGHTA, CDR2 FQGNSA. V lost 2 bases, J lost 6 bases, and 11 bases lay in between. For the CDR3, the DNA is TGTGCCAGCAGCTTAACGCCCCGAAGCGAGCAGTACTTC. Protein sequence: CASSLTPRSEQYF.

The chain combines TRBV4-3 with TRBJ1-2, with D unresolved. Germline CDR1 and CDR2: LGHNA and YSLEER. The V end was cut by 0 bases, the J end by 12 bases, with 14 bases between. There are 13 residues in the CDR3. CDR3 amino acids: CASSQDASGRHTF. CDR3 bases: TGCGCCAGCAGCCAAGATGCGAGCGGGCGTCACACCTTC.

The J gene is TRBJ2-7, the V gene TRBV6-5; 9 nucleotides align to TRBD2. The CDR3 totals 12 residues. J was trimmed by 7 bases and V by 9 bases; bases with no gene match: 7. CDR1 is MNHEY, CDR2 SVGAGI, per germline. The CDR3 sequence: CASHSGSGEQYF. Written as DNA, the CDR3 is TGTGCCAGTCATAGCGGGAGCGGTGAGCAGTACTTC.

This chain connects TRBV11-3 to TRBJ1-3; TRBD1 might be the D (5 bases). V lost 6 bases, J lost 0 bases, and 9 bases lay in between. The CDR3 extends over 14 amino acids. Germline V CDR1 and CDR2: SGHNT, YENEEA. CDR3 in amino acids: CASRGRNSGNTIYF. DNA of the CDR3: TGTGCCAGCAGGGGGCGAAACTCTGGAAACACCATATATTTT.

The chain carries TRBV4-2 and TRBJ2-4, with D possibly matching TRBD1 (6 bases). There are 14 residues in the CDR3. V dropped 4 bases and J dropped 5 bases, with 12 bases sitting between them. CDR1 LGHNA and CDR2 YNFKEQ come from the germline V gene. The CDR3 nucleotides are TGTGCCAGCAGCCCACGGGACATGGAAAACATTCAGTACTTC. It translates to CASSPRDMENIQYF.

V usage is TRBV5-1 and J usage is TRBJ2-7; D is uncertain. V lost 1 base to trimming and J lost 5 bases, with 16 bases between them. The CDR3 length is 15 residues. CDR1 is SGHRS, CDR2 YFSETQ, per germline. In nucleotides, the CDR3 is TGCGCCAGCAGCTTGTACATAGGGCGGCAAAACGAGCAGTACTTC. Translating it yields CASSLYIGRQNEQYF.

CDR3 nucleotide sequence: TGTGCCAGCAGCTTAGATCCTGCCCAGGGCTACAATGAGCAGTTCTTC. It is translated as CASSLDPAQGYNEQFF. This chain links TRBV11-2 with TRBJ2-1; D possibly corresponds to TRBD1 (5 bases). Germline V CDR1 and CDR2: SGHAT, FQNNGV. The length of the CDR3 is 16 residues. V dropped 0 bases and J dropped 3 bases, with 12 bases sitting between them.

The chain links TRBV6-2 or TRBV6-3 to TRBJ1-2; no firm D call. Germline CDR1 reads MNHEY; CDR2 reads SVGEGT. The CDR3 extends over 16 amino acids. The V end was cut by 0 bases, the J end by 4 bases, with 15 bases between. CDR3 residues: CASSYSRSGAPYGYTF. In DNA form, the CDR3 reads TGTGCCAGCAGTTACTCGAGGTCCGGAGCTCCCTATGGCTACACCTTC.

This chain connects TRBV18 to TRBJ2-1; 7 positions agree with TRBD1. This CDR3 has 15 amino acids. The V gene end was trimmed by 0 bases and the J gene end by 9 bases; junction bases not matched to a gene: 8. The germline gives CDR1 KGHSH, CDR2 LQKENI. CDR3 DNA: TGTGCCAGCTCACCACCCGACAGGCCAGGGGGTGAGCAGTTCTTC. This sequence encodes CASSPPDRPGGEQFF.